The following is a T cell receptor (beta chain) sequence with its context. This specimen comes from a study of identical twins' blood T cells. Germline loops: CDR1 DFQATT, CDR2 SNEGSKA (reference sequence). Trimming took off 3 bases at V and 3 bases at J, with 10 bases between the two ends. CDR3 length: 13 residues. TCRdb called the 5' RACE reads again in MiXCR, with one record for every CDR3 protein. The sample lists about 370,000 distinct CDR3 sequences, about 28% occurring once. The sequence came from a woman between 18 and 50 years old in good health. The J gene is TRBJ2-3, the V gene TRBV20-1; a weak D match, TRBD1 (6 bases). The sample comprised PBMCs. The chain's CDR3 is CSARDQGTDTQYF. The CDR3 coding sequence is TGCAGTGCTAGGGATCAGGGGACAGATACGCAGTATTTT.